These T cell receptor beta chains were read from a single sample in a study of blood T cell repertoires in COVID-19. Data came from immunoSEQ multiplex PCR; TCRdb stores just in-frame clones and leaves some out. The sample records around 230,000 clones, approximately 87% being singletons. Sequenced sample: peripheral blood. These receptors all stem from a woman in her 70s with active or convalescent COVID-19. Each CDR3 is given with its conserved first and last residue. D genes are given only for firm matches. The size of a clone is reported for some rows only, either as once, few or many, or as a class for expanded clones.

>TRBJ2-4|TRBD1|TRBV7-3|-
TGTGCCAGCAGCCCCGGGACAGGGGGCATTCAGTACTTC
CASSPGTGGIQYF
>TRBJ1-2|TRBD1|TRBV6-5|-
TGTGCCAGCGGACGACCCGACAGGGGGCCGTGGGGCTACACCTTC
CASGRPDRGPWGYTF
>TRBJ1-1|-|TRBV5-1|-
TGCGCCAGCAGCTTTAGGGGGGGAACTGAAGCTTTCTTT
CASSFRGGTEAFF
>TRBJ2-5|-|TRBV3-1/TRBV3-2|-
TGTGCCAGCAGCCAAGGGCGGGGCCCTGAGGGGACCCAGTACTTC
CASSQGRGPEGTQYF
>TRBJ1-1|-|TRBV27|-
TGTGCCAGCAGTTTTTACTCTGGGAACACTGAAGCTTTCTTT
CASSFYSGNTEAFF
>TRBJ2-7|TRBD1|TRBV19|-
TGTGCCAGTAGTATAGGGGACAGGGGCTACGAGCAGTACTTC
CASSIGDRGYEQYF
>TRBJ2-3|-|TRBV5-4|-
TGTGCCAGCAGCTTGAGTAGCGGAACAGCAAGCACAGATACGCAGTATTTT
CASSLSSGTASTDTQYF
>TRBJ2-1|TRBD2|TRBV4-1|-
TGCGCCAGCAGCCAAAGGACTAGCGGGGACTTTAGCTCCTACAATGAGCAGTTCTTC
CASSQRTSGDFSSYNEQFF
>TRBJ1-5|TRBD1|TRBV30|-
TGTGCCTGGAGTCCAAGGGGACAGCAGCCCCAGCATTTT
CAWSPRGQQPQHF
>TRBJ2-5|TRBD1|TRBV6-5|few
TGTGCCAGCAGTTTTCAGGGGGCAGAGACCCAGTACTTC
CASSFQGAETQYF
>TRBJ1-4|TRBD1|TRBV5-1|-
TGCGCCAGCAGCTTGGAAGGGGGCGTTGAAAAACTGTTTTTT
CASSLEGGVEKLFF
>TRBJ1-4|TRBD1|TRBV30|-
TGTGCCTGGAGTGATGGACAGGGCGGAGAAAAACTGTTTTTT
CAWSDGQGGEKLFF
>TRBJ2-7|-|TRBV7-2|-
TGTGCCAGCAGCCGGGGACTTGCCGCCTACGAGCAGTACTTC
CASSRGLAAYEQYF
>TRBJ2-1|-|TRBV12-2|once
TGTGCAAGTCGCTCCCCAATTTACAGGACCTCCTACAATGAGCAGTTCTTC
CASRSPIYRTSYNEQFF
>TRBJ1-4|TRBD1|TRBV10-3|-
TGTGCCATCAGTGAGTCCGGGACAGAAAATGAAAAACTGTTTTTT
CAISESGTENEKLFF
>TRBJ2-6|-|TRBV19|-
TGTGCCAGTAGTATAGGAGGAGGGCCCGGGGCCAACGTCCTGACTTTC
CASSIGGGPGANVLTF
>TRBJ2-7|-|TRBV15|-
TGTGCCACCAGCAGAGGTGGGAGCGCAAACGAGCAGTACTTC
CATSRGGSANEQYF
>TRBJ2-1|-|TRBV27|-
TGTGCCAGCAGTCCCAGGGGCCCGTGGCCCGTCCAAGTGCATGAGCAGTTCTTC
CASSPRGPWPVQVHEQFF
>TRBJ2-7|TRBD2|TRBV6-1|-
TGTGCCAGCAGTGAAGGCGGGAGCCTCTACGAGCAGTACTTC
CASSEGGSLYEQYF
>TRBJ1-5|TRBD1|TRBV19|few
TGTGCCAGTAGCCACGGGACAGGGGGTCCGCCCCAGCATTTT
CASSHGTGGPPQHF
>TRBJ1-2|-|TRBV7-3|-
TGTGCCAGTGGCGGGGTTACAGTTTATCCATCTGGCTACACCTTC
CASGGVTVYPSGYTF
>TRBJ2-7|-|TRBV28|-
TGTGCCACCCTCGTACCAGGCTCCTACGAGCAGTACTTC
CATLVPGSYEQYF
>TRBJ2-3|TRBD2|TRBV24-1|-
TGTGCCACCAGTGATACGGGGGGGAGCACGCAGTATTTT
CATSDTGGSTQYF
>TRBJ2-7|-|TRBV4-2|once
TGTGCCAGCAGCCAAGATTCGAGGGAGCCCTACGAGCAGTACTTC
CASSQDSREPYEQYF
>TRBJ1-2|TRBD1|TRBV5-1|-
TGCGCCAGCAGCTTGGGACAGGGGCGGTCTGGCTACACCTTC
CASSLGQGRSGYTF
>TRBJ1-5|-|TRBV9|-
TGTGCCAGCAATAACGACCAAGACAGGCCCATGGGGGAGCCCCAGCATTTT
CASNNDQDRPMGEPQHF
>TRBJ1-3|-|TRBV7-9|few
TGTGCCAGCAGCCCCTTACCCGGGAGAGGAAACACCATATATTTT
CASSPLPGRGNTIYF
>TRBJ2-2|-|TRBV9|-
TGTGCCAGCAGCGTAGATCTAAACGACAGGTCGACCGGGGAGCTGTTTTTT
CASSVDLNDRSTGELFF
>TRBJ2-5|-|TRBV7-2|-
TGTGCCAGCAGCTTAAACGCTGGGGAGGAGACCCAGTACTTC
CASSLNAGEETQYF
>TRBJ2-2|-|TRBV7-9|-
TGTGCCAGCAGAAGATTAACAGGGAGAGGTGGCACCGGGGAGCTGTTTTTT
CASRRLTGRGGTGELFF
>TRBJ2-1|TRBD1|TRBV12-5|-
TGTGCTAGTGGTTTGGGGGACAGGGGGCATCGGGAGCAGTTCTTC
CASGLGDRGHREQFF
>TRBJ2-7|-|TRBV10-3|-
TGTGCCATCAGTGAAGTAGCAGCTTCCTACGAGCAGTACTTC
CAISEVAASYEQYF
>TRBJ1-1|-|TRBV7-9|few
TGTGCCAGCAGCCCAACGACAGAAAGGGGTGAAGCTTTCTTT
CASSPTTERGEAFF
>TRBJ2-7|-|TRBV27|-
TGTGCCAGCAGCCCGACCGAAGGGGCCCGCGAGCAGTACTTC
CASSPTEGAREQYF
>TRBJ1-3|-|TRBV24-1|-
TGTGCCACCGGCCGGGGACACCTCAGGAGAAACACCATATATTTT
CATGRGHLRRNTIYF
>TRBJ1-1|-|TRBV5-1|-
TGCGCCAGCAGCTTGGCCATCCAGATGATGAACACTGAAGCTTTCTTT
CASSLAIQMMNTEAFF
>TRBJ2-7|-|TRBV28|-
TGTGCCAGCAGTTTGCGGAGGTGGACCTTGAGGGAGGTCGCCTACGAGCAGTACTTC
CASSLRRWTLREVAYEQYF
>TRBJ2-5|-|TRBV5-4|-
TGTGCCAGCAGCTCCGTGGGGGGGGCCACAGAGACCCAGTACTTC
CASSSVGGATETQYF
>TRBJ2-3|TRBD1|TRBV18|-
TGTGCCAGCTCACCTTTACTACGGGACAGGGGGCCGGATACGCAGTATTTT
CASSPLLRDRGPDTQYF
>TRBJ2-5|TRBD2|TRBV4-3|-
TGCGCCAGCAGCCAAGAGAGCGGGGGGTTCTCTGGGACCCAGTACTTC
CASSQESGGFSGTQYF
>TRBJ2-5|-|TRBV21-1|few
TGTGCCAGCAGCCAGCGGACGGGACTAGCGGATAAAGAGACCCAGTACTTC
CASSQRTGLADKETQYF
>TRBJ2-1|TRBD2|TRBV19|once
TGTGCCAGTAGTATATGGGGGGGGGTCTCCAATGAGCAGTTCTTC
CASSIWGGVSNEQFF